The rows below give T cell receptor beta chains drawn from one sample of a study of early T cells in non-severe SARS-CoV-2 infection. TCRdb re-derived calls from the 5' RACE reads in MiXCR, one entry per CDR3 protein. Among 90,000 to 120,000 distinct CDR3 sequences listed, 11% were seen once. The sequenced material came from whole blood. These receptors were collected from an adult who was a healthcare worker with PCR-confirmed SARS-CoV-2 infection or an uninfected control (not recorded which). Each CDR3 is given with its conserved first and last residue. D genes are given only for firm matches. Size is omitted from some rows. Given values are once, few, many or a class for expanded clones.

>TRBV6-5|few|TRBJ2-7|.
TGTGCCAGCAAATTAACTTCGGCGAGGGCTAGCTCCTACGAGCAGTACTTC
CASKLTSARASSYEQYF
>TRBV28|many|TRBJ1-6|.
TGTGCCAGCAGTGGTCGGGTAGGGCTCTCCTATAATTCACCCCTCCACTTT
CASSGRVGLSYNSPLHF
>TRBV6-6|few|TRBJ1-2|.
TGTGCCAGCAGGAATGACAGAGTATATGGCTACACCTTC
CASRNDRVYGYTF
>TRBV20-1|.|TRBJ2-1|TRBD2
TGCAGTGCTAGACTAGCGGACTCCTACAATGAGCAGTTCTTC
CSARLADSYNEQFF
>TRBV6-6|many|TRBJ1-2|TRBD1
TGTGCCAGCAGACCTGGGACAGGTCGATTGTATGGCTACACCTTC
CASRPGTGRLYGYTF
>TRBV4-1|many|TRBJ2-7|.
TGCGCCAGCAGCCAGCTGACAGGACGAGACTACGAGCAGTACTTC
CASSQLTGRDYEQYF
>TRBV5-5|many|TRBJ2-2|.
TGTGCCAGCAGCTTGGGCGACACCGGGGAGCTGTTTTTT
CASSLGDTGELFF
>TRBV24-1|.|TRBJ2-1|TRBD1
TGTGCCACCGGGACAGGGGCGGGAGATGAGCAGTTCTTC
CATGTGAGDEQFF
>TRBV30|many|TRBJ2-5|.
TGTGCCTGGATGGACTACGTTTTCGGGACACCCGGCCAAGAGACCCAGTACTTC
CAWMDYVFGTPGQETQYF
>TRBV20-1|.|TRBJ2-3|.
TGCAGTGCTAGATCGCCCGGGGGAGATACGCAGTATTTT
CSARSPGGDTQYF
>TRBV9|.|TRBJ1-2|.
TGTGCCAGCAGCGTAGACGATAACTATGGCTACACCTTC
CASSVDDNYGYTF
>TRBV5-1|few|TRBJ2-1|TRBD2
TGCGCCAGCAGCCCGATGGGACTAGCGGGACCCAATGAGCAGTTCTTC
CASSPMGLAGPNEQFF
>TRBV6-2/TRBV6-3|.|TRBJ2-3|.
TGTGCCAGCAGTTTCCGGGACCGCACAGATACGCAGTATTTT
CASSFRDRTDTQYF
>TRBV27|many|TRBJ2-2|TRBD2
TGTGCCAGCAGTTTATCTAGCGGGAGGGCCCGAACCGGGGAGCTGTTTTTT
CASSLSSGRARTGELFF
>TRBV10-2|many|TRBJ2-1|.
TGCGCCAGCAGTAGTGAATTGCGGTACAATGAGCAGTTCTTC
CASSSELRYNEQFF
>TRBV29-1|.|TRBJ2-1|TRBD1
TGCAGCGTTGGAGGGACAGGGTACAATGAGCAGTTCTTC
CSVGGTGYNEQFF
>TRBV5-4|many|TRBJ2-1|.
TGTGCCAGCAGCTTGGATTCGACTGAGCAGTTCTTC
CASSLDSTEQFF
>TRBV7-6|.|TRBJ2-5|TRBD2
TGTGCCAGCAGCTGGCGACAGGGAGGAGCGGGAGGGCAAGAGACCCAGTACTTC
CASSWRQGGAGGQETQYF
>TRBV2|many|TRBJ2-3|.
TGTGCCAGCAGTGAAGCAGAGGGTACAGATACGCAGTATTTT
CASSEAEGTDTQYF
>TRBV11-2|many|TRBJ2-5|.
TGTGCCAGCAGCTTGGGGAGGTTCGACCAAGAGACCCAGTACTTC
CASSLGRFDQETQYF
>TRBV11-2|few|TRBJ2-2|.
TGTGCCAGCAGCTTAGCCACCGGGGAGCTGTTTTTT
CASSLATGELFF
>TRBV24-1|.|TRBJ2-1|.
TGTGCCACCAGTGATGCCACTCGGGGATCCAATGAGCAGTTCTTC
CATSDATRGSNEQFF
>TRBV2|.|TRBJ2-2|TRBD2
TGTGCCAGCAGAGGGACTAGCGGTTTGACCGGGGAGCTGTTTTTT
CASRGTSGLTGELFF
>TRBV19|many|TRBJ2-5|.
TGTGCCAGTACTTCCAGGGCGGAAATCCAAGAGACCCAGTACTTC
CASTSRAEIQETQYF
>TRBV2|few|TRBJ2-5|.
TGTGCCAGCAGCGAACAGGGGGGGAAAGAGACCCAGTACTTC
CASSEQGGKETQYF
>TRBV7-8|.|TRBJ1-4|TRBD1
TGTGCCAGCGGACCTCGGGACAGTCTTAATGAAAAACTGTTTTTT
CASGPRDSLNEKLFF
>TRBV4-1|.|TRBJ2-3|.
TGCGCCAGCAGCCAGGTAGCGGAAGATACGCAGTATTTT
CASSQVAEDTQYF
>TRBV10-3|few|TRBJ2-7|.
TGTGCCACGCAGGGGTCATCCTACGAGCAGTACTTC
CATQGSSYEQYF
>TRBV6-5|many|TRBJ2-1|TRBD2
TGTGCCAGCAGGGCGGGACTAGCGGGAGGAAAGGGTGAGCAGTTCTTC
CASRAGLAGGKGEQFF
>TRBV2|.|TRBJ1-5|TRBD1
TGTGCCATCCAACCGACAGGGGTTCAGCCCCAGCATTTT
CAIQPTGVQPQHF
>TRBV28|many|TRBJ2-6|.
TGTGCCAGCATCCCCCCTGGGGCCAACGTCCTGACTTTC
CASIPPGANVLTF
>TRBV20-1|.|TRBJ2-7|.
TGCAGTGCTAGAGACCTCGCGGGTGGCGAGCAGTACTTC
CSARDLAGGEQYF
>TRBV11-2|.|TRBJ1-1|.
TGTGCCAGCAGCAGCGAGGTGACCTCTGAAGCTTTCTTT
CASSSEVTSEAFF
>TRBV7-8|.|TRBJ1-1|.
TGTGCCAGCAGCTTAGGGGTCTCAGCGGTGGCAGCTGAAGCTTTCTTT
CASSLGVSAVAAEAFF
>TRBV7-3|many|TRBJ2-1|TRBD1
TGTGCCAGCAGCCGGACAGGGATCAATGAGCAGTTCTTC
CASSRTGINEQFF
>TRBV2|many|TRBJ1-2|.
TGTGCCAGCATAAGTAGGACAGTCGATTTACATGGCTACACCTTC
CASISRTVDLHGYTF
>TRBV18|.|TRBJ2-7|.
TGTGCCAGCTCACCCGACACCTACGAGCAGTACTTC
CASSPDTYEQYF
>TRBV2|many|TRBJ2-1|TRBD2
TGTGCCAGCAGTGAAGCGCTAAGGACTAGTGCCAATGAGCAGTTCTTC
CASSEALRTSANEQFF
>TRBV4-2|few|TRBJ1-4|.
TGTGCCAGCAGCCAAGCCCCGCCGCTCACTCATGAAAAACTGTTTTTT
CASSQAPPLTHEKLFF
>TRBV20-1|.|TRBJ2-7|.
TGCAGTGCTAGAGAGGCGACCCACGAGCAGTACTTC
CSAREATHEQYF
>TRBV6-2/TRBV6-3|many|TRBJ2-1|.
TGTGCCAGCAGTTGGGCCAATGAGCAGTTCTTC
CASSWANEQFF
>TRBV9|.|TRBJ2-3|.
TGTGCCAGCAGCCCCCGGGCGGGCGAATCCTCAGATACGCAGTATTTT
CASSPRAGESSDTQYF
>TRBV12-3/TRBV12-4|many|TRBJ2-5|.
TGTGCCAGCAGTTTAGCCCCCGGGGTTCAAGAGACCCAGTACTTC
CASSLAPGVQETQYF
>TRBV27|many|TRBJ1-6|TRBD1
TGTGCCAGCAGTGTGACAGGGGGTTCACCCCTCCACTTT
CASSVTGGSPLHF